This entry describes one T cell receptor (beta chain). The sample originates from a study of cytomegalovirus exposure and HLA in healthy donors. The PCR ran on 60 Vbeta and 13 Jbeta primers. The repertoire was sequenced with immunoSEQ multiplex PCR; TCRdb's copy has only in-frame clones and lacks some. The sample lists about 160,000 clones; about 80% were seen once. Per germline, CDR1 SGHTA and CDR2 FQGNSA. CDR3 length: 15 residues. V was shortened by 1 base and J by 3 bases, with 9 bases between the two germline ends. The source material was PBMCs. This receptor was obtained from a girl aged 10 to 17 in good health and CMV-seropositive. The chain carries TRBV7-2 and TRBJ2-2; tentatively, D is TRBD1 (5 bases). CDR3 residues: CASSLGRVHTGELFF. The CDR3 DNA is TGTGCCAGCAGCTTAGGCAGGGTACACACCGGGGAGCTGTTTTTT. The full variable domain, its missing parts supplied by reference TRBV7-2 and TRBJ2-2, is GAGVSQSPSNKVTEKGKDVELRCDPISGHTALYWYRQSLGQGLEFLIYFQGNSAPDKSGLPSDRFSAERTGGSVSTLTIQRTQQEDSAVYLCASSLGRVHTGELFFGEGSRLTVL.